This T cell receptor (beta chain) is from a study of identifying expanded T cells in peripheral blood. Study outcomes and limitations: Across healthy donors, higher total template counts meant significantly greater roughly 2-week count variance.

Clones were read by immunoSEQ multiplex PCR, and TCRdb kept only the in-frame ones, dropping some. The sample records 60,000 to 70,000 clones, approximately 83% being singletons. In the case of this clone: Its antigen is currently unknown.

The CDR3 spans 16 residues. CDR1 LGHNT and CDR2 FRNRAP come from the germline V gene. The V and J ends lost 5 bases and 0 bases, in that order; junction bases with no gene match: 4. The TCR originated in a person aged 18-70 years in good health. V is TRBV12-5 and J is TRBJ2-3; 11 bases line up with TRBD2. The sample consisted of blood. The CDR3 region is CASGRGLAESTDTQYF. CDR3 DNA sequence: TGTGCTAGTGGTAGGGGACTAGCGGAAAGCACAGATACGCAGTATTTT. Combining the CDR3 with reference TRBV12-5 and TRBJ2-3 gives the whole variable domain DARVTQTPRHKVTEMGQEVTMRCQPILGHNTVFWYRQTMMQGLELLAYFRNRAPLDDSGMPKDRFSAEMPDATLATLKIQPSEPRDSAVYFCASGRGLAESTDTQYFGPGTRLTVL.